The T cell receptor beta chain under discussion was sequenced for a study of blood T cell repertoires in COVID-19. Those who participated ranged in age from about 18 to 89 years and resided in roughly 26 US areas. Participant reports of clinical history set cohort assignment. This CDR3 spans 16 amino acids. Trimming removed 1 base at V and 4 bases at J, with 16 bases between. The germline V gene has CDR1 LNHDA and CDR2 SQIVND (reference sequence). The table came from immunoSEQ multiplex PCR; TCRdb's copy has only in-frame clones and leaves some out. This sample has 150,000 to 200,000 clones, with 88% found just once.

The clonotype comes from a woman between 18 and 29 years old who had recovered from COVID-19. Sequenced material: PBMCs or T cells enriched from blood (not recorded which). The V call is TRBV19, the J call TRBJ1-2; D perhaps matches TRBD1 (5 bases). CDR3 sequence: CASSIGARDFLYGYTF. CDR3 nucleotide sequence: TGTGCCAGTAGTATAGGGGCCAGGGACTTCCTCTATGGCTACACCTTC.